The 20 T cell receptor beta chains below come from one sample, sequenced in a study of T cells after yellow fever vaccination. TCRdb reprocessed the 5' RACE reads via MiXCR and lists one record per CDR3 protein. The sample has roughly 120,000 distinct CDR3 sequences; about 6.8% are singletons. The source was CD4+ T cells sorted from PBMCs, collected more than 35 days after the first yellow fever vaccination. The receptors stem from a man aged 18 to 29 who received the YFV17D yellow fever vaccine.

This clonotype has ten or more counts. The chain has TRBV18 and TRBJ2-2; D is unclear. This CDR3 comprises 15 residues. Germline V gives CDR1 KGHSH, CDR2 LQKENI. V lost 6 bases, J lost 0 bases, and 11 bases lay in between. CDR3 DNA sequence: TGTGCCAGCTCCTCCCTGGCAGCGAACACCGGGGAGCTGTTTTTT. It is translated as CASSSLAANTGELFF.

This clonotype was observed a handful of times. The chain links TRBV5-6 to TRBJ1-2; D call uncertain. Trimming removed 0 bases at V and 8 bases at J, with 20 bases between. This CDR3 has 16 amino acids. In germline, CDR1 is SGHDT, CDR2 YYEEEE. In DNA, the CDR3 is TGTGCCAGCAGCTTGGTCCACCTGGGGAGAATCGGGGGCTACACCTTC. Amino acids: CASSLVHLGRIGGYTF. Full variable domain (outside the CDR3, taken from reference TRBV5-6 and TRBJ1-2): DAGVTQSPTHLIKTRGQQVTLRCSPKSGHDTVSWYQQALGQGPQFIFQYYEEEERQRGNFPDRFSGHQFPNYSSELNVNALLLGDSALYLCASSLVHLGRIGGYTFGSGTRLTVV.

This clonotype was detected ten times or more. The genes are TRBV5-1 and TRBJ1-1; 12 bases are a match to TRBD1. The J segment lost 8 bases and the V segment lost 4 bases, leaving 6 bases of the junction unmatched. The CDR3 spans 14 residues. The germline CDR1 and CDR2 sequences are SGHRS and YFSETQ. CDR3 residues: CASSLGQGAEEAFF. CDR3 coding DNA: TGCGCCAGCAGCCTGGGACAGGGGGCCGAAGAAGCTTTCTTT.

This clonotype showed up just once. The chain combines TRBV5-3 with TRBJ2-7; D gene unclear. TRBV5-3 is designated an ORF whose function remains uncertain. Trimming shortened V by 9 bases and J by 0 bases, and 16 bases separated the two germline ends. The CDR3 runs 14 residues. The CDR3 is CAMSPGLNSYEQYF. CDR3 coding DNA: TGTGCCATGAGCCCCGGGCTCAACTCCTACGAGCAGTACTTC.

This clonotype was recorded many times. The V call is TRBV25-1, the J call TRBJ1-1; D is uncertain. This CDR3 spans 13 amino acids. The germline V gene has CDR1 MGHDK and CDR2 SYGVNS. The V end lost 7 bases, the J end lost 1 base, and 10 bases lay between the germline ends. This CDR3 is CASKERTNTEAFF. DNA of the CDR3: TGTGCCAGCAAGGAGCGCACGAACACTGAAGCTTTCTTT.

This clonotype was recorded at least ten times. The chain uses TRBV5-1 and TRBJ2-5; 8 nucleotides line up with TRBD2. Looked up from germline, CDR1 is SGHRS and CDR2 is YFSETQ. After removal of 2 bases from V and 2 bases from J, the junction contained 17 bases not matched to a gene. The CDR3 length is 19 residues. The CDR3 here is CASSFPGRHGGGIQETQYF. The CDR3 coding sequence is TGCGCCAGCAGCTTCCCAGGACGGCACGGCGGGGGGATACAAGAGACCCAGTACTTC. Drawing the rest from reference TRBV5-1 and TRBJ2-5, the complete variable domain is KAGVTQTPRYLIKTRGQQVTLSCSPISGHRSVSWYQQTPGQGLQFLFEYFSETQRNKGNFPGRFSGRQFSNSRSEMNVSTLELGDSALYLCASSFPGRHGGGIQETQYFGPGTRLLVL.

The table lists this clonotype with many counts. V and J are TRBV4-3 and TRBJ1-1; TRBD1 matches at 7 bases. V lost 2 bases to trimming and J lost 7 bases; unmatched junction nucleotides: 4. The CDR3 covers 13 residues. Germline V CDR1 and CDR2: LGHNA, YSLEER. The DNA for the CDR3 is TGCGCCAGCAGCCAAAACAGGGGATATGAAGCTTTCTTT. It is translated as CASSQNRGYEAFF.

There are many counts of this clonotype. V is TRBV12-3 or TRBV12-4 and J is TRBJ2-5; D may be TRBD1 (6 bases). With 9 bases removed from V and 5 bases from J, the gap between germline ends came to 16 bases. The CDR3 is 13 residues long. The CDR3 region is CASFHRDKETQYF. For the CDR3, the DNA is TGTGCCAGTTTCCACCGGGACAAGGAGACCCAGTACTTC.

The gene calls are TRBV9 and TRBJ2-5; either TRBD1 or TRBD2 may supply D (6 bases each). The CDR3 runs 15 residues. V lost 3 bases and J lost 5, with 17 bases in between. Germline V CDR1 and CDR2: SGDLS, YYNGEE. The CDR3 DNA follows: TGTGCCAGCAGCGCAAGGGACGGAGGGGGGGAGACCCAGTACTTC. Translation: CASSARDGGGETQYF.

This clonotype has a count of ten or more. V and J are TRBV7-8 and TRBJ2-7, with 8 bases matching TRBD2. Unmatched junction bases numbered 7, after V lost 6 bases and J lost 3 bases. Germline V gene data show CDR1 as SGHVS and CDR2 as FQNEAQ. The CDR3 runs 14 residues. CDR3 DNA sequence: TGTGCCAGCAGTTGGACCGGGACTAGCTACGAGCAGTACTTC. Translated: CASSWTGTSYEQYF.

This clonotype was recorded many times. The V gene is TRBV5-1, the J gene TRBJ1-1; D unclear. Germline CDR1 and CDR2: SGHRS and YFSETQ. Trimming shortened V by 1 base and J by 1 base, and 11 bases separated the two germline ends. The CDR3 is 15 amino acids. CDR3 residues: CASSLSTAENTEAFF. The CDR3 DNA is TGCGCCAGCAGCTTGTCTACAGCAGAGAACACTGAAGCTTTCTTT.

This clonotype was picked up many times. The chain couples TRBV28 to TRBJ2-5, with D perhaps TRBD1 or TRBD2 (6 bases each). There are 15 residues in the CDR3. V was cut by 4 bases and J by 5 bases, with 17 bases left in between. Germline V lookup: CDR1 MDHEN, CDR2 SYDVKM. The CDR3, as DNA: TGTGCCAGCAGTTCCGGGGGCGTGGGGGTGGAGACCCAGTACTTC. It encodes CASSSGGVGVETQYF.

The sample holds many counts of this clonotype. The chain joins TRBV5-1 to TRBJ2-7; D may be TRBD1 (6 bases). Germline CDR1 and CDR2: SGHRS and YFSETQ. This CDR3 is 14 amino acids long. Trimming removed 4 bases at V and 2 bases at J, with 13 bases between. This CDR3 is CASSPSTGTYEQYV. The DNA for the CDR3 is TGCGCCAGCAGCCCCTCGACAGGTACCTACGAGCAGTACGTC.

This clonotype was observed at least ten times. This rearrangement joins TRBV12-3 or TRBV12-4 to TRBJ2-2, with D possibly matching TRBD2 (5 bases). The V and J ends lost 5 bases and 1 base respectively, with 11 bases between them. This CDR3 contains 15 residues. CDR3 nucleotides: TGTGCCAGCAGTCCCGGGGTAGTGAACACCGGGGAGCTGTTTTTT. Encoded protein: CASSPGVVNTGELFF.

This clonotype was counted many times. This chain connects TRBV10-3 to TRBJ1-1; D gene unclear. Germline assignment: CDR1 ENHRY and CDR2 SYGVKD. V was shortened by 6 bases and J by 2 bases, with 13 bases between the two germline ends. This CDR3 is built from 14 residues. Written as DNA, the CDR3 is TGTGCCATCAGGGGGTTTGGGCCCAACACTGAAGCTTTCTTT. Encoded protein: CAIRGFGPNTEAFF.

In this sample, this clonotype turned up many times. The chain is built from TRBV5-6 and TRBJ2-7; D is perhaps TRBD1 or TRBD2 (5 bases each). The CDR3 has 13 amino acids. CDR1 is SGHDT, CDR2 YYEEEE, per germline. V lost 2 bases and J 5 bases, leaving 11 bases between the germline ends. The CDR3 here is CASSLRGVDEQYF. CDR3 nucleotide sequence: TGTGCCAGCAGCTTAAGAGGGGTTGACGAGCAGTACTTC.

This clonotype was observed at least ten times. The chain recombines TRBV5-1 with TRBJ2-3; 11 positions match TRBD2. J lost 11 bases, V lost 0 bases, and 5 bases had no gene match. Germline CDR1 and CDR2: SGHRS and YFSETQ. The CDR3 consists of 14 residues. Written as DNA, the CDR3 is TGCGCCAGCAGCTTGGTTAGCGGGGGGGCCCAGCAGTATTTT. It yields the protein CASSLVSGGAQQYF.

This clonotype appeared many times. The rearrangement uses TRBV5-1 and TRBJ1-4, with TRBD1 matching 7 bases. Germline V gene sequence: CDR1 SGHRS, CDR2 YFSETQ. J was trimmed by 8 bases and V by 2 bases; bases with no gene match: 6. The CDR3 contains 14 residues. The DNA for the CDR3 is TGCGCCAGCAGCTTTGGACAGGACGGCGAAAAACTGTTTTTT. Protein: CASSFGQDGEKLFF.

In its sample, this clonotype was seen many times. The V call is TRBV3-1, the J call TRBJ2-3; D uncertain. The germline V gene has CDR1 LGHDT and CDR2 YNNKEL (reference sequence). The CDR3 extends over 12 amino acids. With 6 bases removed from V and 6 bases from J, the gap between germline ends came to 10 bases. CDR3 amino acids: CASSRFSDTQYF. The CDR3 region has the DNA TGTGCCAGCAGTCGGTTCTCCGATACGCAGTATTTT.

This clonotype came up many times. The chain uses TRBV5-1 and TRBJ2-7; no definite D call. Germline V CDR1 and CDR2: SGHRS, YFSETQ. The ends were cut back, 6 bases at V and 0 bases at J, with 16 bases in the middle. The CDR3 covers 15 residues. In DNA, the CDR3 is TGCGCCAGCACCCCGGCTGGCAGCCGCTCCTACGAGCAGTACGTC. Translated, it gives CASTPAGSRSYEQYV.